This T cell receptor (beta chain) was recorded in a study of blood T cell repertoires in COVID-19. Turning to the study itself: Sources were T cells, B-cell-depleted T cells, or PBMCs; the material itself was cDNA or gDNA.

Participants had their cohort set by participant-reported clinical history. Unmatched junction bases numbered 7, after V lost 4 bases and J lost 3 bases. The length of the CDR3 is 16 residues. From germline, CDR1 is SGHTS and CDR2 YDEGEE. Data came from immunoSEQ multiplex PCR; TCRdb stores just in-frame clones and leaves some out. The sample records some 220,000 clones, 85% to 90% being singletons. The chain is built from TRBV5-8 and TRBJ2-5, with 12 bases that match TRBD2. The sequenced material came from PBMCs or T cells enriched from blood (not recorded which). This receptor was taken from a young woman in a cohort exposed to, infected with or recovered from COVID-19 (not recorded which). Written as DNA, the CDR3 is TGTGCCAGCAGCCTTTGGACTAGCGGGGAGGAAGAGACCCAGTACTTC. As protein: CASSLWTSGEEETQYF. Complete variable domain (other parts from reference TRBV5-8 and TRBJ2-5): EAGVTQSPTHLIKTRGQQATLRCSPISGHTSVYWYQQALGLGLQFLLWYDEGEERNRGNFPPRFSGRQFPNYSSELNVNALELEDSALYLCASSLWTSGEEETQYFGPGTRLLVL.